These T cell receptor beta chains were read from a single sample in a study of shared clonotypes between healthy human individuals. Profiling relied on immunoSEQ multiplex PCR, and the TCRdb table lists in-frame clones only, not all of them. Here the sample spans roughly 770,000 clones, 96% being singletons. Sequencing was done on a sample of naive CD8+ T cells sorted from blood. Receptors originate from a man aged 30 to 39 in good health. The CDR3 runs from the conserved cysteine through the conserved F or W. A D gene is named only where the DNA matches it firmly.

TRBV30	TRBJ2-2	.	TGTGCCTGGAGTGTAAGGCTCGGGAGAATCGACACCGGGGAGCTGTTTTTT	CAWSVRLGRIDTGELFF
TRBV19	TRBJ2-3	.	TGTGCCAGTAGTATAGGGGTATCTGGAAGCACAGATACGCAGTATTTT	CASSIGVSGSTDTQYF
TRBV10-3	TRBJ2-3	TRBD2	TGTGCCCCGTTAAGAGCGGGGGGGGAAGGAGATACGCAGTATTTT	CAPLRAGGEGDTQYF
TRBV12-5	TRBJ2-5	.	TGTGCTAGTGGGGCCTCGGGGTACCAAGAGACCCAGTACTTC	CASGASGYQETQYF
TRBV7-8	TRBJ1-1	.	TGTGCCAGCAGCTTAGCCTCTCCAGGAAACACTGAAGCTTTCTTT	CASSLASPGNTEAFF
TRBV6-6	TRBJ2-7	TRBD2	TGTGCCAGCAGTTACAGGGGAGGGGACGACGAGCAGTACTTC	CASSYRGGDDEQYF
TRBV7-3	TRBJ2-1	TRBD2	TGTGCCAGCAGCCATGGGACTAGCGGGATTGAGAATGAGCAGTTCTTC	CASSHGTSGIENEQFF
TRBV27	TRBJ2-5	TRBD1	TGTGCCAGCAGTCCAGGGACAGGGAGTCAAGAGACCCAGTACTTC	CASSPGTGSQETQYF
TRBV10-3	TRBJ2-7	.	TGTGCCATCAGTGAGTCCCTCGAGCAGTACTTC	CAISESLEQYF
TRBV4-1	TRBJ2-1	.	TGCGCCAGCAGCCAAGATTATAGAAGGTCAGGGGCCTACAATGAGCAGTTCTTC	CASSQDYRRSGAYNEQFF
TRBV27	TRBJ2-7	TRBD2	TGTGCCAGCAGTCCGGGACTAGCGGGGTACGAGCAGTACTTC	CASSPGLAGYEQYF